A selection of T cell receptor beta chains follows, all from one sample in a study of blood T cell repertoires in COVID-19. Using immunoSEQ multiplex PCR, the repertoire was profiled, and TCRdb retains in-frame clones only, with some absent. The sample has about 230,000 clones, around 81% seen once. Sequences were obtained from peripheral blood. The receptors here all came from a woman aged 80 or older with COVID-19, enrolled during active disease. CDR3s include the opening cysteine and the closing phenylalanine or tryptophan. A D gene is named only where the DNA matches it firmly. Expanded clones get a size class; other rows say once, few or many, or leave the size out.

clone size: .; J gene: TRBJ1-4; D gene: .; V gene: TRBV6-5; CDR3 DNA: TGTGCCAGCAACGGGACAAGGAATGAAAAACTGTTTTTT; CDR3 protein: CASNGTRNEKLFF
clone size: few; J gene: TRBJ2-2; D gene: .; V gene: TRBV5-1; CDR3 DNA: TGCGCCAGCAGCGTGTTCGGCGGGGAGCTGTTTTTT; CDR3 protein: CASSVFGGELFF
clone size: .; J gene: TRBJ1-1; D gene: .; V gene: TRBV5-1; CDR3 DNA: TGCGCCAGCAGCTTAGGGAGCACCTTGCTGAACACTGAAGCTTTCTTT; CDR3 protein: CASSLGSTLLNTEAFF
clone size: .; J gene: TRBJ2-1; D gene: .; V gene: TRBV2; CDR3 DNA: TGTGCCAGCAGTGAAGGCGGGGCCTCCTACAATGAGCAGTTCTTC; CDR3 protein: CASSEGGASYNEQFF
clone size: .; J gene: TRBJ2-1; D gene: .; V gene: TRBV11-2; CDR3 DNA: TGTGCCAGCAGCGCATCCCCGCGCCATGAGCAGTTCTTC; CDR3 protein: CASSASPRHEQFF
clone size: few; J gene: TRBJ1-5; D gene: TRBD1; V gene: TRBV10-3; CDR3 DNA: TGTGCCATCATACTCAACAGGGGGCGCGTCGATCAGCCCCAGCATTTT; CDR3 protein: CAIILNRGRVDQPQHF
clone size: .; J gene: TRBJ2-1; D gene: TRBD2; V gene: TRBV5-1; CDR3 DNA: TGCGCCAGCAGCTGGGGACTAGCGGGGGGGCGCGCCAATGAGCAGTTCTTC; CDR3 protein: CASSWGLAGGRANEQFF
clone size: .; J gene: TRBJ2-1; D gene: .; V gene: TRBV2; CDR3 DNA: TGTGCCAGCAGTGCTACAGGGCCTGTAAAGTTCTTC; CDR3 protein: CASSATGPVKFF
clone size: .; J gene: TRBJ2-2; D gene: TRBD1; V gene: TRBV6-4; CDR3 DNA: TGTGCCAGCAGTGAGGACAGGGGCCGGGGCACCGGGGAGCTGTTTTTT; CDR3 protein: CASSEDRGRGTGELFF
clone size: .; J gene: TRBJ1-1; D gene: .; V gene: TRBV5-4; CDR3 DNA: TGTGCCAGCAGACCCCAGGGAATCGGGGGGACCACTGAAGCTTTCTTT; CDR3 protein: CASRPQGIGGTTEAFF
clone size: .; J gene: TRBJ2-1; D gene: .; V gene: TRBV9; CDR3 DNA: TGTGCCAGCAGCGCGCGCGGGGCGCCCTACAATGAGCAGTTCTTC; CDR3 protein: CASSARGAPYNEQFF
clone size: .; J gene: TRBJ2-2; D gene: .; V gene: TRBV10-1; CDR3 DNA: TGCGCCAGTGGGACACCGAACACCGGGGAGCTGTTTTTT; CDR3 protein: CASGTPNTGELFF
clone size: .; J gene: TRBJ1-2; D gene: .; V gene: TRBV29-1; CDR3 DNA: TGCAGCGTTGAAAGTCTAAGGGGCCTTTCGGGCTACACCTTC; CDR3 protein: CSVESLRGLSGYTF
clone size: .; J gene: TRBJ2-1; D gene: TRBD2; V gene: TRBV5-4; CDR3 DNA: TGTGCCAGCAGCTTGGGCAGCGGGGGGTTTTACAATGAGCAGTTCTTC; CDR3 protein: CASSLGSGGFYNEQFF
clone size: .; J gene: TRBJ2-3; D gene: .; V gene: TRBV14; CDR3 DNA: TGTGCCAGCAGCCAAGAATCGTCTAGTAGCACAGATACGCAGTATTTT; CDR3 protein: CASSQESSSSTDTQYF
clone size: .; J gene: TRBJ1-2; D gene: .; V gene: TRBV28; CDR3 DNA: TGTGCCAGCAGTTACCGCACTTCTTCCTACGGCTACACCTTC; CDR3 protein: CASSYRTSSYGYTF
clone size: few; J gene: TRBJ2-7; D gene: .; V gene: TRBV28; CDR3 DNA: TGTGCCAGCAGTTTATCCCCGCGGGGCAGGGGGTACCTCTACGAGCAGTACTTC; CDR3 protein: CASSLSPRGRGYLYEQYF
clone size: once; J gene: TRBJ2-3; D gene: .; V gene: TRBV18; CDR3 DNA: TGTGCCAGCTCGGAACTGGGGGCAAGCACAGATACGCAGTATTTT; CDR3 protein: CASSELGASTDTQYF
clone size: .; J gene: TRBJ2-5; D gene: TRBD1; V gene: TRBV23-1; CDR3 DNA: TGCGCCAGCAGTCAACGGACCTACAGGGGTAGTGAGACCCAGTACTTC; CDR3 protein: CASSQRTYRGSETQYF
clone size: .; J gene: TRBJ2-3; D gene: TRBD1; V gene: TRBV5-4; CDR3 DNA: TGTGCCAGCAGCCCCGGACAGGGGGGAGGTACGCAGTATTTT; CDR3 protein: CASSPGQGGGTQYF
clone size: .; J gene: TRBJ1-1; D gene: .; V gene: TRBV27; CDR3 DNA: TGTGCCAGCAGTTTATATATTTCAGGCCAGAAAGCTTTCTTT; CDR3 protein: CASSLYISGQKAFF
clone size: few; J gene: TRBJ1-1; D gene: .; V gene: TRBV7-2; CDR3 DNA: TGTGCCAGCAGCTTACTTCCCACTGAAGCTTTCTTT; CDR3 protein: CASSLLPTEAFF